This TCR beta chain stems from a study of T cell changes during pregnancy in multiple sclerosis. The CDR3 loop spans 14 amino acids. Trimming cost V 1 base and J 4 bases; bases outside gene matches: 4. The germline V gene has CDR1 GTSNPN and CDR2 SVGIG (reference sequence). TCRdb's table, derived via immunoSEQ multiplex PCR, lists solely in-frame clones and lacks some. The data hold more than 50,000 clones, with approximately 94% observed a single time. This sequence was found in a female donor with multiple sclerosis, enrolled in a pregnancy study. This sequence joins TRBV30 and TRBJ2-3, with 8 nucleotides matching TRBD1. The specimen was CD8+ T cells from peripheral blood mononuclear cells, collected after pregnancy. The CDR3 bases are TGTGCCTGGAGTGGGACAGGGTTTGCAGATACGCAGTATTTT. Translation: CAWSGTGFADTQYF.